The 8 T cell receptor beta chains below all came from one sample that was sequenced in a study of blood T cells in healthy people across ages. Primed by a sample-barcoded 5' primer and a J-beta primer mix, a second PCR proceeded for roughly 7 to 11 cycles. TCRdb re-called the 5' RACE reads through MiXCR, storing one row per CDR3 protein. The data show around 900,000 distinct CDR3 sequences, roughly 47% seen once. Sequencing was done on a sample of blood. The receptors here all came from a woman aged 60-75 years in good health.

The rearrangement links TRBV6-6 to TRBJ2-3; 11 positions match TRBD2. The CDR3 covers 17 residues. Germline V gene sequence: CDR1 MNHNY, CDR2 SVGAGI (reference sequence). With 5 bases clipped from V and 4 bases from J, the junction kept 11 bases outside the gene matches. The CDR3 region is CASSPRITSGGPDTQYF. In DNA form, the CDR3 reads TGTGCCAGCAGTCCCCGTATTACTAGCGGGGGCCCAGATACGCAGTATTTT.

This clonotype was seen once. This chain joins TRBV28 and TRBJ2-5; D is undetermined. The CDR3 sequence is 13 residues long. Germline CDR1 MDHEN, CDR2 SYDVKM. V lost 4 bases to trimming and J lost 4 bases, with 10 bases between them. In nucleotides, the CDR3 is TGTGCCAGCAGTTCCCTTTTTGGAGAGACCCAGTACTTC. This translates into CASSSLFGETQYF.

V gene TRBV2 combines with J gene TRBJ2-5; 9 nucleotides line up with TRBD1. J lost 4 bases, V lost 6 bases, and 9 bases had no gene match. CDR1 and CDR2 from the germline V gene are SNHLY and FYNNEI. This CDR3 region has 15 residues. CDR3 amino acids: CASRPLGQGGETQYF. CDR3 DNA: TGTGCCAGCAGACCACTGGGACAGGGTGGAGAGACCCAGTACTTC.

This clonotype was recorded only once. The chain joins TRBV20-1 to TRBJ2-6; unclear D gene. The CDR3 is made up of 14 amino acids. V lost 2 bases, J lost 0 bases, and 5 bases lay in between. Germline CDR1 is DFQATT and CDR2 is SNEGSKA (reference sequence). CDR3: CSARHSSGANVLTF. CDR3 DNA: TGCAGTGCTAGACATTCCTCTGGGGCCAACGTCCTGACTTTC.

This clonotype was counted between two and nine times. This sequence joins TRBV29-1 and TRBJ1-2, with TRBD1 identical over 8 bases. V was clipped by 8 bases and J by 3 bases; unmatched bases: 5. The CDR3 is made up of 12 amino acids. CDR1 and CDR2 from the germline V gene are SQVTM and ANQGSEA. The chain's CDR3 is CSTDRADYGYTF. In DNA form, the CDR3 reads TGCAGCACGGACAGGGCGGACTATGGCTACACCTTC.

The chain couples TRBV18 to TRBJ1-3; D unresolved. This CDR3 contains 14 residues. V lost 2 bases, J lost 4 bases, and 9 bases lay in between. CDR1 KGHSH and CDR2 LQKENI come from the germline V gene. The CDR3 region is CASSPDRGGNTIYF. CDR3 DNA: TGTGCCAGCTCACCAGACCGTGGAGGAAACACCATATATTTT.

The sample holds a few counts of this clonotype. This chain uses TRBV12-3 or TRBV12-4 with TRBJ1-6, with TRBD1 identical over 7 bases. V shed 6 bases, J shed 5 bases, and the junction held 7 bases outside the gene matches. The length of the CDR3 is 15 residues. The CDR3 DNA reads TGTGCCAGCAGCCCCGGGACAGCCCATAATTCACCCCTCCACTTT. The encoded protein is CASSPGTAHNSPLHF.

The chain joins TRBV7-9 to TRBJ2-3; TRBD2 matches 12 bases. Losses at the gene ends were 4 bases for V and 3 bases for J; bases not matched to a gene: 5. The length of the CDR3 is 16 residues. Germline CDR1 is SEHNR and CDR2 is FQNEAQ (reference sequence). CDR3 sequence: CASSSLTSGGTDTQYF. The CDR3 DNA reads TGTGCCAGCAGCTCCTTAACTAGCGGGGGGACAGATACGCAGTATTTT. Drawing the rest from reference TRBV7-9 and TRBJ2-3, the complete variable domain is DTGVSQNPRHKITKRGQNVTFRCDPISEHNRLYWYRQTLGQGPEFLTYFQNEAQLEKSRLLSDRFSAERPKGSFSTLEIQRTEQGDSAMYLCASSSLTSGGTDTQYFGPGTRLTVL.